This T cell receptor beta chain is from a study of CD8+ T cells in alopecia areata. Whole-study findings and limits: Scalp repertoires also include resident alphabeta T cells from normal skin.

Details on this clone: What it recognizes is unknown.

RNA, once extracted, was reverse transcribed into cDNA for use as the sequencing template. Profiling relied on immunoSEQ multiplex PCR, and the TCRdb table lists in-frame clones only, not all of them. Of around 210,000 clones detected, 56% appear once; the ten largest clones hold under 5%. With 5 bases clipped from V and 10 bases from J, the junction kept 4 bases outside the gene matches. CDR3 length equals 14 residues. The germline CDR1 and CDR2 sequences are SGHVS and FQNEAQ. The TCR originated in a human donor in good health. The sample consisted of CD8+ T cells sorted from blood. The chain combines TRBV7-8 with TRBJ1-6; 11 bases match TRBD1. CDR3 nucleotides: TGTGCCAGCAGCCTGGGACAGGGGGGGTCACCCCTCCACTTT. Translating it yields CASSLGQGGSPLHF.